This T cell receptor beta chain originates from a study of T cells after yellow fever vaccination (dated by TCRdb to about 2019). Background for the entire study: The SMART-Seq v4 Ultra Low Input RNA kit was used to prepare libraries from fractions with low cell numbers. Blood was drawn at multiple timepoints before and after primary and secondary immunization, with bulk PBMC replicates and cell subsets isolated. To follow T-cell clones before and after both primary and booster YFV17D yellow fever vaccination, bulk TCR alpha and beta repertoires underwent longitudinal sequencing. The cohort comprised two healthy male donors, one aged 18 to 30 and one aged 30 to 40 years. What the work shows at the level of the full study, not this receptor alone: Because the study included only a couple of donors, the extent to which the findings can be generalized is limited. After the booster, most of the clones that had expanded following primary vaccination were detected again (almost 98% of CD4 and around 87% of CD8), which suggests that memory was broadly maintained. A small share of clonotypes occurred in both CD4 and CD8 compartments, likely arising from convergent recombination. Computational filtering was required because FACS-sorted repertoires could contain abundant contaminating clonotypes from the bulk population. The secondary T-cell response was weaker than the primary response but faster, peaking on day 5 instead of day 15.

TCR cDNA was made using 5'RACE template switching, a step that added a universal primer site and unique molecular identifiers. Priming of cDNA synthesis was performed from both the TCR alpha and TCR beta constant segments. Library amplification involved two PCR steps, and the second step added sample barcodes and sequencing adapters. Sequencing of libraries was done on Illumina HiSeq 2500 (2x100 bp) or NovaSeq (2x150 bp). From the authors' description of their analysis: MIGEC handled demultiplexing of reads and collapsing into UMI consensus sequences, while MiXCR performed V(D)J alignment. Vaccine-responding clonotypes were identified with edgeR using replicate PBMC samples, with FDR below 0.01 and a log2 fold change above 5 up to day 15 being required. Bulk clonotypes were assigned CD4 or CD8 identity according to which sequenced CD4 or CD8 repertoire held them at higher abundance. TCRdb itself trimmed the public reads at Q25 with fastp, ran MiXCR and retained productive beta chains. Each entry merges the rows of one CDR3 protein and shows their most common DNA and genes. Clone size and V and J calls follow TCRdb, not the original study. The sample table holds around 50,000 distinct CDR3 sequences, of which roughly 7.3% were seen once. The ten top clones hold 28% of the sample.

Taken with the paper, the label for treatment or condition translates to: live attenuated yellow fever vaccine strain. PBMCs were isolated from peripheral blood using a standard Ficoll-Paque protocol. Dynabeads CD4 and CD8 positive selection kits were used to isolate the CD4 and CD8 T-cell fractions. TriZol was used to extract RNA from bulk PBMCs, CD4 and CD8 fractions, and dextramer-positive and dextramer-negative fractions. This clonotype was seen repeatedly, ten times or more. The target of this receptor is not known. Base qualities are not provided; no much larger clone lies one nucleotide away. The trim is 3 bases for V and 5 bases for J, with a gap of 10 bases between the germline ends. The CDR3, cysteine through phenylalanine, is 13 amino acids long. The retained sequence is limited to the CDR3, 39 bases, with the frame set at the first base.

The origin of this receptor is a man aged 18 to 29 who received the YFV17D yellow fever vaccine. The material sequenced was CD8+ T cells sorted from PBMCs, taken roughly 14 days after the first yellow fever vaccination. The chain uses TRBV12-3 or TRBV12-4 and TRBJ1-1, with no confidently assigned D gene. CDR3 region: CASSFRDPTEAFF. DNA sequence: TGTGCCAGCAGTTTTAGGGATCCTACTGAAGCTTTCTTT.